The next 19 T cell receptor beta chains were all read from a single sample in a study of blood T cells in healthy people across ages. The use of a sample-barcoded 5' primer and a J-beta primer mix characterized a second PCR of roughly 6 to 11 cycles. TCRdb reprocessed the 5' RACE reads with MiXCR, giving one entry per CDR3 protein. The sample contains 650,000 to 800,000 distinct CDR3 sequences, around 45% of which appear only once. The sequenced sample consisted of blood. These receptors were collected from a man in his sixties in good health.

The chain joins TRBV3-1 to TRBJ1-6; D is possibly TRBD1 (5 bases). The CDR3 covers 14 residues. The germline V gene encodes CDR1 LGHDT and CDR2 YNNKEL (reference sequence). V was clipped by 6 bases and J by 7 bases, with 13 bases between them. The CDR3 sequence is CASSADSENSPLHF. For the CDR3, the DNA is TGTGCCAGCAGTGCCGACAGTGAGAATTCACCCCTCCACTTT.

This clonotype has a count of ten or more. In nucleotides, the CDR3 is TGCAGTGCTAGCAGGGACGGGACGGACCCTAGCTCCTATAATTCACCCCTCCACTTT. This gives the protein CSASRDGTDPSSYNSPLHF. V usage is TRBV20-1 and J usage is TRBJ1-6, with a weak D call TRBD1 (5 bases). This CDR3 is built from 19 residues. CDR1 is DFQATT, CDR2 SNEGSKA, per germline (reference sequence). The V gene lost 3 bases and the J gene lost 0 bases, with 21 bases spanning the gap.

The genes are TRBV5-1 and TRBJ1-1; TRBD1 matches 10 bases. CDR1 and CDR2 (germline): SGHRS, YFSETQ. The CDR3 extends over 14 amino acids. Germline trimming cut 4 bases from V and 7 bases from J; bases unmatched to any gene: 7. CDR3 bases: TGCGCCAGCAGCAAAGGGACAGGGGATCGTGAAGCTTTCTTT. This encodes CASSKGTGDREAFF.

In DNA, the CDR3 is TGTGCCAGCAGCTATCCGGAGAGAGACCGGCTTTACGGGCAGTACTTC. Its translation: CASSYPERDRLYGQYF. V usage is TRBV7-2 and J usage is TRBJ2-5; no definite D call. The CDR3 length is 16 residues. CDR1 is SGHTA and CDR2 is FQGNSA in the germline V gene. Trimming removed 4 bases from V and 11 bases from J, with 26 bases in between.

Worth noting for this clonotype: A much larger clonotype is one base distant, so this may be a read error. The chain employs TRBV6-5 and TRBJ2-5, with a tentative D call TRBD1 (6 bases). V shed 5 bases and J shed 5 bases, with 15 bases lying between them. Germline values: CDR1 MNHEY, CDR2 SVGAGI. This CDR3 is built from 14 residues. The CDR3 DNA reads TGTGCCAGCAGTGCCAAAGCAGGGGTGGAGACCCAGTACTTC. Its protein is CASSAKAGVETQYF.

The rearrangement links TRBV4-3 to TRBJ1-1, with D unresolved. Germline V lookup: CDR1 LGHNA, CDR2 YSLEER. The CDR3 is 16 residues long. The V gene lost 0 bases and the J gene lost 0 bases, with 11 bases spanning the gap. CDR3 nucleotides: TGCGCCAGCAGCCAAGAGGACGGTGCCATGAACACTGAAGCTTTCTTT. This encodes CASSQEDGAMNTEAFF.

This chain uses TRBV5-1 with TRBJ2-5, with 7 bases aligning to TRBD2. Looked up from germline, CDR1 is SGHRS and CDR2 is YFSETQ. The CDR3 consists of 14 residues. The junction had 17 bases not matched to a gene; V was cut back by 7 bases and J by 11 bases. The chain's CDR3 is CASSIAGTIYKQYF. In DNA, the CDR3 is TGCGCCAGCTCCATAGCCGGGACTATTTACAAGCAGTACTTC.

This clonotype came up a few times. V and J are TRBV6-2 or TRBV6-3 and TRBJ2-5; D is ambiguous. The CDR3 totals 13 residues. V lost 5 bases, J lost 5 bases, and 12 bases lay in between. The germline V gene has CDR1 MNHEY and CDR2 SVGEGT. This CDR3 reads CASSPVLGETQYF. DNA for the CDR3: TGTGCCAGCAGTCCGGTTCTTGGCGAGACCCAGTACTTC.

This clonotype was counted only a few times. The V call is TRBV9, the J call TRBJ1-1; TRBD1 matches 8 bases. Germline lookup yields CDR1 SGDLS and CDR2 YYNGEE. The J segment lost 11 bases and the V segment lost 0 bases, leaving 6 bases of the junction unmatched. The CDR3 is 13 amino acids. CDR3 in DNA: TGTGCCAGCAGCGTAGGGGGACAGGCACCCGCTTTCTTT. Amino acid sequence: CASSVGGQAPAFF.

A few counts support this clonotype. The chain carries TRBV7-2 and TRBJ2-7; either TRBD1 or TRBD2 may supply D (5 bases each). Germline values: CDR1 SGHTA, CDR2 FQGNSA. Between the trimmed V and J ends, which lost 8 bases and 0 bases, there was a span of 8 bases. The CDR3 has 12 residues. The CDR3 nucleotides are TGTGCCAGCGGGGGATACTCCTACGAGCAGTACTTC. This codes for CASGGYSYEQYF.

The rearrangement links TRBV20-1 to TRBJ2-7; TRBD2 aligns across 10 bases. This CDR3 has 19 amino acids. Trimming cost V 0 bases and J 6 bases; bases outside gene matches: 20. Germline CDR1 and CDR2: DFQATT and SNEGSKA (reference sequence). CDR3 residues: CSARDRREGLATLWGEQYF. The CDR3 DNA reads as TGCAGTGCTAGAGATAGGCGGGAGGGACTAGCGACCCTATGGGGCGAGCAGTACTTC.

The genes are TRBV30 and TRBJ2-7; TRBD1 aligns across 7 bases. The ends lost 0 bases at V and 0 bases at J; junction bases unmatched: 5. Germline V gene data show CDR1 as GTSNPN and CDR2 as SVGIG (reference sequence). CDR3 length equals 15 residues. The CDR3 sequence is CAWSVPGTASYEQYF. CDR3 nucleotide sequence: TGTGCCTGGAGTGTACCCGGGACAGCCTCCTACGAGCAGTACTTC. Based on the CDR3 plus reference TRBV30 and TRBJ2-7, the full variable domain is SQTIHQWPATLVQPVGSPLSLECTVEGTSNPNLYWYRQAAGRGLQLLFYSVGIGQISSEVPQNLSASRPQDRQFILSSKKLLLSDSGFYLCAWSVPGTASYEQYFGPGTRLTVT.

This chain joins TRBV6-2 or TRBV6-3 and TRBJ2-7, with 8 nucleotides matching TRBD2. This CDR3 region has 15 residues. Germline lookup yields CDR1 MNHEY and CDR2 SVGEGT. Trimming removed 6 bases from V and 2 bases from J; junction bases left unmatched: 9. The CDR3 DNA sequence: TGTGCCAGCAGATCGTTTGCGGGGGGCACCTACGAGCAGTACTTC. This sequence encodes CASRSFAGGTYEQYF.

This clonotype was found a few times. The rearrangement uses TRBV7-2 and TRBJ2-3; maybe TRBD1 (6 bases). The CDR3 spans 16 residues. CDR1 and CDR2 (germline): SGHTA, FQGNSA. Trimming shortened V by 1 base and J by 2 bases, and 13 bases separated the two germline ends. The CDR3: CASSLVGAGNTDTQYF. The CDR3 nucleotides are TGTGCCAGCAGCTTAGTGGGGGCGGGCAACACAGATACGCAGTATTTT. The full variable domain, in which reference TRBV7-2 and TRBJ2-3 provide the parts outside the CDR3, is GAGVSQSPSNKVTEKGKDVELRCDPISGHTALYWYRQSLGQGLEFLIYFQGNSAPDKSGLPSDRFSAERTGGSVSTLTIQRTQQEDSAVYLCASSLVGAGNTDTQYFGPGTRLTVL.

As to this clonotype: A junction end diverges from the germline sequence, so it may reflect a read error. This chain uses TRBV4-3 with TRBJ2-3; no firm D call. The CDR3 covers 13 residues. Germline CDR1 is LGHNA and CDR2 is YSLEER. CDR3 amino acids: CVSSQDRADTQYF. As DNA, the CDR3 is TGCGTCAGCAGCCAAGATCGAGCAGATACGCAGTATTTT.

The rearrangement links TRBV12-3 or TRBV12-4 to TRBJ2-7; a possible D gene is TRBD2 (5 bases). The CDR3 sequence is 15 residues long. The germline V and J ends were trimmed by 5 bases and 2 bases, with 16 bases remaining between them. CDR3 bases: TGTGCCAGCAGTCCAGGAGGCAGTCACCCCTACGAGCAGTACTTC. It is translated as CASSPGGSHPYEQYF.

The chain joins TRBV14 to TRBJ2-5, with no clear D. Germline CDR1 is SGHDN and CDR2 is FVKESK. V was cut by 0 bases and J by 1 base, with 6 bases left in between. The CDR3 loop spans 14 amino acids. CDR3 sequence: CASSQESLQETQYF. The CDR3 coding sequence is TGTGCCAGCAGCCAAGAGTCACTCCAAGAGACCCAGTACTTC. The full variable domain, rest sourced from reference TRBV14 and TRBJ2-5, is EAGVTQFPSHSVIEKGQTVTLRCDPISGHDNLYWYRRVMGKEIKFLLHFVKESKQDESGMPNNRFLAERTGGTYSTLKVQPAELEDSGVYFCASSQESLQETQYFGPGTRLLVL.

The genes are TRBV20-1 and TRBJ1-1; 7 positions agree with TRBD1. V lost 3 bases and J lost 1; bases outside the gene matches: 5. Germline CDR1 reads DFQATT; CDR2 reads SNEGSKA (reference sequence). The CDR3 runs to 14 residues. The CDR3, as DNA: TGCAGTGCTAGGGGGGCAGGGGGGAACACTGAAGCTTTCTTT. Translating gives CSARGAGGNTEAFF.

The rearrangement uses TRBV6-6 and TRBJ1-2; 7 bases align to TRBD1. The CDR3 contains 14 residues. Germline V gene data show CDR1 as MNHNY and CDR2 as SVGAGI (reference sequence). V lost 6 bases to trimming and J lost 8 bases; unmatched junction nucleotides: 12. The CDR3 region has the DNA TGTGCCAGCAGCCCCAGGGGGGGCGCGAGAGGCTACACCTTC. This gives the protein CASSPRGGARGYTF.